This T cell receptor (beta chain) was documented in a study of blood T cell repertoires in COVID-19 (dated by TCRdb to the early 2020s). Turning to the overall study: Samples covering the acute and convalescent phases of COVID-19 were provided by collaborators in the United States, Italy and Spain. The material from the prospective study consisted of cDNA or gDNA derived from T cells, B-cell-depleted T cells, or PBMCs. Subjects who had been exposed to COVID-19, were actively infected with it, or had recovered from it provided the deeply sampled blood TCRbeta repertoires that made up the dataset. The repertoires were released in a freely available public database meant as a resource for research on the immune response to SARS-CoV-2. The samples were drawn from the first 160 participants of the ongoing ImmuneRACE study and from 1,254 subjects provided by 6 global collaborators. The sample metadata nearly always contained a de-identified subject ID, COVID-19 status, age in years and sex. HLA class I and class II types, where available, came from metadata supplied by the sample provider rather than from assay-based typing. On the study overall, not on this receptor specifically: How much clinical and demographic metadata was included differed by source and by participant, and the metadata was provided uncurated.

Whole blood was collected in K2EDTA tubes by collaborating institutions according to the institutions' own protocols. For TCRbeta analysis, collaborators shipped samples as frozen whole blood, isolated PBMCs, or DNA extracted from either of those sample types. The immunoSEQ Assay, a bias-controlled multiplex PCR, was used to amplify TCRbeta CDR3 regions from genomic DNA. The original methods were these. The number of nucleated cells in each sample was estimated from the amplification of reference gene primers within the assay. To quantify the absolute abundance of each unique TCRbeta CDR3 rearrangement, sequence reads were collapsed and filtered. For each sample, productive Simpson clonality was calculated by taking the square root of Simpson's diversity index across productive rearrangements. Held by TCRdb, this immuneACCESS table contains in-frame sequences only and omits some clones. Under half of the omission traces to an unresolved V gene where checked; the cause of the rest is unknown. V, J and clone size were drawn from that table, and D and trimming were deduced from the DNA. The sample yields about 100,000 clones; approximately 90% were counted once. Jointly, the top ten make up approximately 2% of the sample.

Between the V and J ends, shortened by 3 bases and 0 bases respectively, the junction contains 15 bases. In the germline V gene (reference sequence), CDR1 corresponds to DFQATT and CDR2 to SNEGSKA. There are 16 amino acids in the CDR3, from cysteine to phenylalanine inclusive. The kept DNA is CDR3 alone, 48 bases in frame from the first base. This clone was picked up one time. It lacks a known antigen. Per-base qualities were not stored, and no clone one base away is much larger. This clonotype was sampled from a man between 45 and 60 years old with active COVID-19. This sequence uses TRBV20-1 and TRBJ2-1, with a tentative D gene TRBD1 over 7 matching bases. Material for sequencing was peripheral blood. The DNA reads TGCAGTGCTAGTTCCCTCAGGGGGGCCTCCTACAATGAGCAGTTCTTC. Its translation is CSASSLRGASYNEQFF.